This entry lists 8 T cell receptor beta chains sequenced from one sample in a study of blood T cell repertoires in COVID-19. The method was immunoSEQ multiplex PCR; TCRdb's version includes in-frame clones alone and lacks a portion of them. The sample yields roughly 86,000 clones, around nine tenths seen once. The sample was peripheral blood. The receptors were gathered from a man over 45 with active or convalescent COVID-19.

The chain links TRBV10-3 to TRBJ1-5; maybe TRBD1 (6 bases). This CDR3 is 15 amino acids long. The V and J ends lost 3 bases and 6 bases respectively, with 15 bases between them. Per germline, CDR1 ENHRY and CDR2 SYGVKD. The CDR3 DNA is TGTGCCATCAGTGACTCCCCTAGGGGGGGTCAGCCCCAGCATTTT. Translating gives CAISDSPRGGQPQHF.

The chain recombines TRBV9 with TRBJ2-7; 12 bases agree with TRBD2. Germline V CDR1 and CDR2: SGDLS, YYNGEE. The CDR3 extends over 17 amino acids. J was trimmed by 5 bases and V by 0 bases; bases with no gene match: 9. CDR3 nucleotides: TGTGCCAGCAGCGTAGAAGCTCTAGCGGGGGGGCAAAACGAGCAGTACTTC. This gives the protein CASSVEALAGGQNEQYF.

V usage is TRBV5-1 and J usage is TRBJ2-3, with TRBD2 matching over 9 bases. Trimming removed 7 bases from V and 0 bases from J; junction bases left unmatched: 6. Germline values: CDR1 SGHRS, CDR2 YFSETQ. This CDR3 region has 15 residues. The CDR3, as DNA: TGCGCCAGCGGTCAGCGGGGGGTGAGCACAGATACGCAGTATTTT. Residues: CASGQRGVSTDTQYF.

The genes are TRBV3-1 (or the pseudogene TRBV3-2) and TRBJ2-7, with TRBD1 matching over 7 bases. V gave up 3 bases and J gave up 5 bases; unmatched junction bases: 4. In germline, CDR1 is LGHDT, CDR2 YNNKEL (reference sequence). The CDR3 spans 13 residues. CDR3 region: CASSHLRGNEQYF. CDR3 bases: TGTGCCAGCAGCCATCTCAGGGGGAACGAGCAGTACTTC.

V gene TRBV6-5 combines with J gene TRBJ2-2; possible D gene TRBD1, 5 bases. CDR3 length: 13 amino acids. The ends were cut back, 8 bases at V and 1 base at J, with 8 bases in the middle. Germline CDR1 is MNHEY and CDR2 is SVGAGI. DNA for the CDR3: TGTGCCAGCGAACAGGTGAACACCGGGGAGCTGTTTTTT. Translating it yields CASEQVNTGELFF.

The CDR3 DNA sequence: TGTGCCAGCAGCCCCCGGGTCCTCTCTGGAAACACCATATATTTT. Translated: CASSPRVLSGNTIYF. The chain carries TRBV14 and TRBJ1-3; D remains unclear. Germline CDR1 reads SGHDN; CDR2 reads FVKESK. This CDR3 has 15 amino acids. The germline V and J ends were trimmed by 4 bases and 0 bases, with 10 bases remaining between them. The complete variable domain, with remaining parts taken from reference TRBV14 and TRBJ1-3, reads EAGVTQFPSHSVIEKGQTVTLRCDPISGHDNLYWYRRVMGKEIKFLLHFVKESKQDESGMPNNRFLAERTGGTYSTLKVQPAELEDSGVYFCASSPRVLSGNTIYFGEGSWLTVV.

This clone showed up just a few times. The CDR3, as DNA: TGTGCCAGCAGTTACTCCTACTACGAGCAGTACTTC. It yields the protein CASSYSYYEQYF. The V and J genes are TRBV6-2 or TRBV6-3 and TRBJ2-7; D ambiguous. The CDR3 contains 12 residues. The germline V gene has CDR1 MNHEY and CDR2 SVGEGT. Deletions cut 0 bases from V and 3 bases from J, with 3 bases between.

The J gene is TRBJ2-3, the V gene TRBV15; 9 bases map to TRBD2. V shed 8 bases, J shed 3 bases, and the junction held 9 bases outside the gene matches. CDR3 length equals 15 residues. Germline V gives CDR1 LNHNV, CDR2 YYDKDF (reference sequence). DNA of the CDR3: TGTGCCACCGCCGCTAGCGGGGTCGAGACAGATACGCAGTATTTT. Encoded protein: CATAASGVETDTQYF.